The rows below give T cell receptor beta chains drawn from one sample of a study of T-cell reconstitution after alpha-beta-depleted transplantation in children. TCRdb recomputed calls from the PCR reads with MiXCR, one row per CDR3 protein. The sample has about 1,000,000 distinct CDR3 sequences, roughly 29% seen once. Material: PBMCs, mostly from graft donor cells, obtained 360 days after TCRalphabeta/CD19-depleted stem cell transplant. Receptor source: a boy less than two years old who had a stem cell transplant for SCID, so the T cells may come from the graft donor. CDR3s leave out the opening cysteine and the closing phenylalanine or tryptophan.

TRBV11-2	14	TRBJ2-1	ASSFIQGHSYNEQF
TRBV27	11	TRBJ1-5	ASSIGRNQPQH
TRBV5-6	16	TRBJ1-4	ASSLDGVGYATNEKLF
TRBV20-1	15	TRBJ2-1	SARDPRLAGGAWEQF
TRBV12-3/TRBV12-4	15	TRBJ2-5	ASRGRDPGPIQETQY
TRBV28	14	TRBJ2-1	ASSHPGKSYSNEQF
TRBV28	11	TRBJ2-7	ASSRTVYYEQY
TRBV7-9	13	TRBJ1-4	ASSLEARTNEKLF
TRBV28	13	TRBJ2-3	ASTHTGLGGDTQY
TRBV7-8	12	TRBJ1-1	ASSLAQGLTEAF
TRBV18	10	TRBJ2-7	ASSPKPNEQY
TRBV24-1	13	TRBJ2-3	ATSDLATIPDTQY
TRBV9	16	TRBJ2-2	ASSHQRGGRWDTGELF
TRBV12-3/TRBV12-4	14	TRBJ2-7	ASSFLPDVSSYEQY
TRBV21-1	11	TRBJ2-1	ASSKIGGGGQF
TRBV5-5	12	TRBJ2-7	ASSLSVVSYEQY
TRBV27	11	TRBJ2-7	ASSLSPTSEQY
TRBV7-8	12	TRBJ1-5	ASSVSRVAQPQH
TRBV29-1	14	TRBJ2-1	SGGLLAGGRSNEQF